The sequence of this T cell receptor (beta chain) was determined in a study of T cell responses to AZD1222 COVID-19 vaccine. This clone has more than one count but fewer than ten. Clones were sequenced by immunoSEQ multiplex PCR, and TCRdb holds only the in-frame ones, with some missing. The repertoire consists of about 94,000 clones, with about 85% occurring once and the leading ten covering 4.5%. The sample here was peripheral blood, taken 28 days after the second AZD1222 dose. The clonotype originates from an adult who received the AZD1222 COVID-19 vaccine.

This chain's CDR3 is CASSPSTGGTDTQYF. The CDR3 bases are TGTGCCAGCTCACCAAGTACAGGGGGCACAGATACGCAGTATTTT. The chain carries TRBV18 and TRBJ2-3; 7 bases fit TRBD1. The CDR3 spans 15 residues. Germline CDR1 reads KGHSH; CDR2 reads LQKENI. With V trimmed by 2 bases and J by 1 base, 3 bases remained unmatched.